The next 11 T cell receptor beta chains were all read from a single sample in a study of shared clonotypes between healthy human individuals. The repertoire was sequenced with immunoSEQ multiplex PCR; TCRdb's copy has only in-frame clones and lacks some. The sample carries about 320,000 clones, around 90% recorded once. The sequencing input was memory CD8+ T cells sorted from blood. Subset denoted: CD45RO+ cells pooled with CCR7-negative TemRA cells. The receptor set was obtained from a man aged 18 to 29 in good health.

The chain is built from TRBV19 and TRBJ1-5; D gene uncertain. Germline assignment: CDR1 LNHDA and CDR2 SQIVND (reference sequence). This CDR3 has 19 amino acids. V lost 1 base and J 1 base, leaving 20 bases between the germline ends. The CDR3 DNA reads TGTGCCAGTAGTATAGGGGTTGCCCTCTCCGTAGCAAGCAATCAGCCCCAGCATTTT. As protein: CASSIGVALSVASNQPQHF.

The CDR3 spells CASSLGMGVGYTF. CDR3 in DNA: TGTGCCAGCAGCCTAGGGATGGGGGTCGGCTACACCTTC. V is TRBV28 and J is TRBJ1-2, with TRBD1 as a possible D gene (5 bases). V was clipped by 6 bases and J by 8 bases, with 16 bases between them. The CDR3 consists of 13 residues. Germline CDR1 is MDHEN and CDR2 is SYDVKM.

The V call is TRBV5-6, the J call TRBJ2-1; D unresolved. Trimming removed 1 base from V and 3 bases from J, with 8 bases in between. The CDR3 is 14 residues long. Germline V gene lookup returns CDR1 SGHDT and CDR2 YYEEEE. The CDR3: CASSLFRRYNEQFF. The CDR3 DNA reads as TGTGCCAGCAGCTTGTTTAGGCGCTACAATGAGCAGTTCTTC.

As regards this clone: No DNA is shown, since the ends of the CDR3 on it are uncertain; the CDR3 is the one TCRdb lists. V usage is TRBV21-1 and J usage is TRBJ2-1; whether TRBD1, the table's D call, matches the DNA was not checked. TRBV21-1 is termed a pseudogene. The CDR3 extends over 13 residues, inclusive of both ends. CDR3 in amino acids: CASVGQGINEQFF.

V usage is TRBV4-1 and J usage is TRBJ1-5; D gene uncertain. Germline values: CDR1 MGHRA, CDR2 YSYEKL. This CDR3 comprises 16 residues. V was pared by 3 bases and J by 2 bases, with 14 bases between. The CDR3 here is CASSHKTFQRNQPQHF. Here the CDR3 DNA reads TGCGCCAGCAGCCATAAGACGTTTCAGCGCAATCAGCCCCAGCATTTT.

The chain employs TRBV5-1 and TRBJ2-1; D remains unclear. The V end lost 3 bases, the J end lost 0 bases, and 4 bases lay between the germline ends. This CDR3 region has 13 residues. Per the germline V gene, CDR1 is SGHRS and CDR2 is YFSETQ. The CDR3 reads CASSSGSYNEQFF. CDR3 in DNA: TGCGCCAGCAGCTCCGGCTCCTACAATGAGCAGTTCTTC.

This clone was counted ten times or more. This chain links TRBV7-3 with TRBJ1-1, with D uncertain. The CDR3 consists of 12 residues. The germline V gene encodes CDR1 SGHTA and CDR2 FQGTGA. Trimming left V 8 bases short and J 3 bases short, with 10 bases between. DNA for the CDR3: TGTGCCAGCCCCCCCGCTTACACTGAAGCTTTCTTT. As protein: CASPPAYTEAFF.

This clone was observed a handful of times. This chain joins TRBV6-8 and TRBJ1-2, with D maybe TRBD1 (6 bases). The germline CDR1 and CDR2 sequences are MNHGY and SAAAGT. The CDR3 runs 18 residues. V was trimmed by 0 bases and J by 2 bases, leaving 19 bases between them. The CDR3 DNA sequence: TGTGCCAGCAGTTACTCGAGCGTGCACAGGGATTTGAACTATGGCTACACCTTC. Its protein product is CASSYSSVHRDLNYGYTF.

This clone is a singleton in its sample. DNA of the CDR3: TGCGCCAGCAGCCAAGACGTGGGCAGGGTGAGTGGGAACACTGAAGCTTTCTTT. Its protein product is CASSQDVGRVSGNTEAFF. This rearrangement joins TRBV4-1 to TRBJ1-1; D perhaps matches TRBD1 (5 bases). Trimming pared 0 bases from V and 1 base from J, leaving 18 bases between. The CDR3 is made up of 18 amino acids. Per germline, CDR1 MGHRA and CDR2 YSYEKL.

The chain joins TRBV9 to TRBJ2-3; 8 nucleotides match TRBD2. The J segment lost 2 bases and the V segment lost 3 bases, leaving 11 bases of the junction unmatched. Germline V CDR1 and CDR2: SGDLS, YYNGEE. CDR3 size: 17 residues. The CDR3 DNA reads TGTGCCAGCAGCGACCCCGGTGCGGGGGGAGTCACAGATACGCAGTATTTT. This translates into CASSDPGAGGVTDTQYF.

This chain links TRBV7-8 with TRBJ2-7; TRBD1 agrees at 10 bases. CDR1 is SGHVS and CDR2 is FQNEAQ in the germline V gene. Trimming removed 5 bases from V and 4 bases from J; junction bases left unmatched: 8. The CDR3 spans 15 residues. CDR3 residues: CASSLDRGPSYEQYF. The CDR3, as DNA: TGTGCCAGCAGCCTCGACAGGGGGCCCTCGTACGAGCAGTACTTC.